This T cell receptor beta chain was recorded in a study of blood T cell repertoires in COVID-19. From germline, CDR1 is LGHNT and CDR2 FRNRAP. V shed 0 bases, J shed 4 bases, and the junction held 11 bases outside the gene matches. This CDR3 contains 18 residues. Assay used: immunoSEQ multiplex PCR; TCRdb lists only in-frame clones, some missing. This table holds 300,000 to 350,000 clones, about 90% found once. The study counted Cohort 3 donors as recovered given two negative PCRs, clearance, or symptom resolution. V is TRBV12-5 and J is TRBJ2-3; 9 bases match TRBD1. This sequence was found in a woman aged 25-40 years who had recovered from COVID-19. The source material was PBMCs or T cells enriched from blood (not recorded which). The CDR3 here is CASGLVNGTGKWADTQYF. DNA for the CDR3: TGTGCTAGTGGTTTGGTAAATGGGACAGGGAAATGGGCAGATACGCAGTATTTT.